This TCR beta chain emerged from a study of T-cell memory formation after mild COVID-19. From the 5' RACE reads, TCRdb called clonotypes with MiXCR, one entry per CDR3 protein. The sample contains just over 400,000 distinct CDR3 sequences, 20% to 30% of which appear only once. V lost 11 bases and J lost 6, with 17 bases in between. Germline values: CDR1 SGHTA, CDR2 FQGNSA. The CDR3 is made up of 13 amino acids. The sample was PBMCs or a T cell subset sorted from them (not recorded which). This chain joins TRBV7-2 and TRBJ2-1, with D perhaps matching TRBD2 (5 bases). This receptor was obtained from an adult woman who had mild COVID-19 (a few samples of this study predate the infection). Cell type and time point are not known. This CDR3 is CALRRGPSNEQFF. CDR3 coding DNA: TGTGCCCTCCGCCGAGGGCCCAGCAATGAGCAGTTCTTC.